This T cell receptor (beta chain) was recovered during a study of blood T cell repertoires in COVID-19. Looking at the study overall: Sites in the United States, Italy and Spain provided acute and convalescent COVID-19 samples. T cells, B-cell-depleted T cells, or PBMCs provided the cDNA or gDNA that served as material.

Source study methods: Nucleated cell number was recorded as an estimate derived from reference gene primer amplification. The method was immunoSEQ multiplex PCR; TCRdb's version includes in-frame clones alone and lacks a portion of them. The V and J calls and the clone size are those of that table, but D and trimming were determined from the DNA. The sample shows some 260,000 clones, nearly 90% of them seen only once. J gave up 6 bases and V 5 bases, and 7 bases lay outside the gene matches. This CDR3 region has 14 residues. From germline, CDR1 is MGHDK and CDR2 SYGVNS. The sequence came from a man aged 18 to 30 with active or convalescent COVID-19. Sequencing input: peripheral blood. V gene TRBV25-1 combines with J gene TRBJ2-7; TRBD2 matches 10 bases. CDR3 amino acids: CASSPLAGEGEQYF. The CDR3, as DNA: TGTGCCAGCAGTCCCCTAGCGGGAGAAGGCGAGCAGTACTTC.